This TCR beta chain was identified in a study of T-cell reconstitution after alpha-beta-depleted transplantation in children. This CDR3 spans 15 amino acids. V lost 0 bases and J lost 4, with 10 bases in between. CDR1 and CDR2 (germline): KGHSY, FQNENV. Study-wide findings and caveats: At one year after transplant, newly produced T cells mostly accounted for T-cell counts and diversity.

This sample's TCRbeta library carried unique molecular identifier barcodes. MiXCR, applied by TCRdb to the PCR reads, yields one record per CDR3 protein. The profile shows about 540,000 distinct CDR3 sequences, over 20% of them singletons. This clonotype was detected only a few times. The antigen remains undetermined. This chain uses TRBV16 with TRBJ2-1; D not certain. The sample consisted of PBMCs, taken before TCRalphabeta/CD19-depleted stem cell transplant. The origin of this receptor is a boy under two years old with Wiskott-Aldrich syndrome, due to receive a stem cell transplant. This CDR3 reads CASSQSASIYNEQFF. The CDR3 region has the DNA TGTGCCAGCAGCCAATCAGCCTCCATTTACAATGAGCAGTTCTTC.